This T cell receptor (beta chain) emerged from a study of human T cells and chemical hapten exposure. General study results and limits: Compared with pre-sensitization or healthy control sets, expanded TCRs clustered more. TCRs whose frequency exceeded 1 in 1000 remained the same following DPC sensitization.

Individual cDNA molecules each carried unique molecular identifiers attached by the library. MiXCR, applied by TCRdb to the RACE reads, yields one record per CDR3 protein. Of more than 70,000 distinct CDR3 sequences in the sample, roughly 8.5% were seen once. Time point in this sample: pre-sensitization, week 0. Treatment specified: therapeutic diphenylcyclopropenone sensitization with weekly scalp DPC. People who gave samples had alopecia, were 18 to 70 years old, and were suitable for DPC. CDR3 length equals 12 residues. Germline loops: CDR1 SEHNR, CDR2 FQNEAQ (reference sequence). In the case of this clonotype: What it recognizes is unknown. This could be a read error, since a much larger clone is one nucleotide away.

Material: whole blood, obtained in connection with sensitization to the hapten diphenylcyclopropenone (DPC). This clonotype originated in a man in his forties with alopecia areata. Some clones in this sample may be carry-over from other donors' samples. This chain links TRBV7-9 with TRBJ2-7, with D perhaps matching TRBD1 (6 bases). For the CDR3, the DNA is TGTGCCAGCAGATTAGGTTCAGGGGCCGCGTACTTC. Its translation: CASRLGSGAAYF.